This entry is about one T cell receptor (beta chain). The antigen remains undetermined. These data originate in a study of blood T cells in healthy people across ages. Peripheral blood samples of roughly 9.9 milliliters were drawn from each donor. The total RNA that was extracted per sample amounted to at least 5 micrograms. Study-level findings and limits: It was held that the diversity estimates obtained from one million T cells were underestimates.

Sample-barcoded 5' priming and a J-beta primer mix drove a second PCR of roughly 6 to 12 cycles. TCRdb reprocessed the 5' RACE reads via MiXCR and lists one record per CDR3 protein. The table has about 570,000 distinct CDR3 sequences, 27% seen once. The sequenced sample was blood. This clonotype was obtained from a woman in her 70s in good health.

The CDR3 here is CASSLTAHTINYGYTF. The CDR3 nucleotides are TGTGCCAGCAGTTTAACGGCCCACACAATTAACTATGGCTACACCTTC. This sequence joins TRBV27 and TRBJ1-2; D gene ambiguous. Germline CDR1 reads MNHEY; CDR2 reads SMNVEV (reference sequence). The V end was cut by 2 bases, the J end by 1 base, with 14 bases between. CDR3 length: 16 residues.